This is a list of T cell receptor beta chains from one sample in a study of high-grade serous ovarian cancer treatment subgroups. Method: immunoSEQ multiplex PCR; TCRdb's copy keeps in-frame clones and lacks some. The sample records approximately 4,000 clones, approximately 85% being singletons. What was sequenced was tumor tissue. All receptors come from a human donor with high-grade serous ovarian cancer. Both conserved end residues are part of each CDR3. D genes are given only for firm matches. Clone size appears in some rows only: once, few, many, or a class for an expanded clone.

NA	TRBV5-6	TRBD1	TRBJ1-2	CASSYYGQDRYGYTF	TGTGCCAGCAGCTATTATGGACAGGATCGCTATGGCTACACCTTC
NA	TRBV7-6	TRBD2	TRBJ2-2	CASSLRPSGGTGELFF	TGTGCCAGCAGCTTACGCCCTAGCGGGGGCACCGGGGAGCTGTTTTTT
NA	TRBV5-6	NA	TRBJ1-2	CASSLDITRNYGYTF	TGTGCCAGCAGCTTGGACATCACCCGGAACTATGGCTACACCTTC
NA	TRBV4-1	NA	TRBJ1-5	CASSHKSGGLVQPQHF	TGCGCCAGCAGCCACAAGTCGGGGGGGCTGGTTCAGCCCCAGCATTTT
once	TRBV18	TRBD2	TRBJ2-3	CASSPAESGGSTDTQYF	TGTGCCAGCTCACCAGCAGAGAGCGGGGGATCCACAGATACGCAGTATTTT
NA	TRBV4-3	NA	TRBJ1-2	CASSQDWVTFGGYTF	TGCGCCAGCAGCCAAGACTGGGTCACTTTTGGGGGCTACACCTTC
NA	TRBV7-6	NA	TRBJ2-3	CASSLEEGSQYF	TGTGCCAGCAGCTTAGAAGAGGGGTCGCAGTATTTT
NA	TRBV11-2	TRBD2	TRBJ2-3	CASSLDGGYSDTQYF	TGTGCCAGCAGCTTAGACGGGGGGTATTCAGATACGCAGTATTTT
NA	TRBV18	TRBD1	TRBJ2-2	CASSMGQASTGELFF	TGTGCCAGCTCCATGGGACAGGCTAGCACCGGGGAGCTGTTTTTT
NA	TRBV4-2	NA	TRBJ1-2	CASSLDITRNYGYTF	TGTGCCAGCAGCTTGGACATCACCCGGAACTATGGCTACACCTTC
NA	TRBV30	NA	TRBJ1-2	CAWRRGVTNYGYTF	TGTGCCTGGAGGAGGGGGGTTACTAACTATGGCTACACCTTC
NA	TRBV4-3	TRBD2	TRBJ2-1	CASSQAGGDYNEQFF	TGCGCCAGCAGCCAAGCGGGGGGGGACTACAATGAGCAGTTCTTC
NA	TRBV18	NA	TRBJ1-2	CASSEGGTYGYTF	TGTGCCAGCTCAGAGGGAGGGACCTATGGCTACACCTTC
NA	TRBV6-5	NA	TRBJ1-5	CASSYQESNQPQHF	TGTGCCAGCAGTTATCAGGAGAGCAATCAGCCCCAGCATTTT
NA	TRBV28	NA	TRBJ1-2	CASSMVGNAGYTF	TGTGCCAGCAGCATGGTGGGTAATGCGGGCTACACCTTC
NA	TRBV27	NA	TRBJ1-2	CASSQGGAGNYGYTF	TGTGCCAGCTCCCAGGGCGGGGCGGGAAACTATGGCTACACCTTC
NA	TRBV10-3	NA	TRBJ2-3	CAISERDPTDTQYF	TGTGCCATCAGTGAGAGGGACCCCACAGATACGCAGTATTTT
NA	TRBV5-1	TRBD1	TRBJ1-1	CASSSGTGLTEAFF	TGCGCCAGCAGCTCCGGGACAGGGTTAACTGAAGCTTTCTTT
NA	TRBV28	NA	TRBJ1-2	CASTPTGQPNYGYTF	TGTGCCAGCACACCCACCGGACAGCCTAACTATGGCTACACCTTC
few	TRBV14	NA	TRBJ2-3	CASSHYESQYF	TGTGCCAGCAGCCATTACGAGTCGCAGTATTTT
NA	TRBV7-6	NA	TRBJ2-6	CASSFGSGANVLTF	TGTGCCAGCAGCTTTGGCTCTGGGGCCAACGTCCTGACTTTC
once	TRBV11-2	TRBD2	TRBJ2-1	CASSLRPGGGGVMNEQFF	TGTGCCAGCAGCTTAAGGCCCGGGGGGGGCGGAGTGATGAATGAGCAGTTCTTC
NA	TRBV28	NA	TRBJ2-7	CASSPRGGSYEQYF	TGTGCCAGCAGCCCTCGGGGAGGATCCTACGAGCAGTACTTC
NA	TRBV4-1	NA	TRBJ1-5	CASSQEYLRPQHF	TGCGCCAGCAGCCAAGAGTACCTGAGGCCCCAGCATTTT
NA	TRBV9	NA	TRBJ1-2	CASSPDSELQGYTF	TGTGCCAGCAGCCCTGACAGTGAACTGCAAGGCTACACCTTC
once	TRBV14	TRBD2	TRBJ2-1	CASSLQAGLAGGEQFF	TGTGCCAGCAGCCTGCAAGCGGGACTAGCGGGGGGAGAGCAGTTCTTC
NA	TRBV13	NA	TRBJ2-1	CASSLGPLAYSSYNEQFF	TGTGCCAGCAGCCTAGGGCCTTTAGCGTACAGCTCCTACAATGAGCAGTTCTTC
NA	TRBV7-7	TRBD1	TRBJ1-4	CASGQTGPRQGEKLFF	TGTGCCAGCGGCCAGACAGGGCCTCGCCAAGGGGAAAAACTGTTTTTT
NA	TRBV5-8	TRBD1	TRBJ2-5	CASPASTGVGETQYF	TGTGCCAGCCCAGCTTCTACAGGGGTAGGAGAGACCCAGTACTTC
NA	TRBV30	NA	TRBJ1-1	CAWSPNTDTEAFF	TGTGCCTGGAGTCCGAATACTGACACTGAAGCTTTCTTT
once	TRBV4-2	TRBD2	TRBJ2-5	CASSHLTSGGGLEEETQYF	TGTGCCAGCAGCCACCTCACTAGCGGGGGGGGCCTAGAAGAAGAGACCCAGTACTTC
NA	TRBV9	NA	TRBJ1-4	CASSVGGRRNEKLFF	TGTGCCAGCAGCGTAGGAGGCAGGAGGAATGAAAAACTGTTTTTT
once	TRBV7-2	TRBD1	TRBJ1-3	CASSPSQGASGNTIYF	TGTGCCAGCAGCCCGTCACAGGGGGCGAGTGGAAACACCATATATTTT
NA	TRBV10-2	NA	TRBJ2-6	CASRGAGGASGANVLTF	TGCGCCAGCAGGGGCGCGGGCGGGGCCTCTGGGGCCAACGTCCTGACTTTC
NA	TRBV4-1	NA	TRBJ1-6	CASSPLGGSPLHF	TGCGCCAGCAGCCCCCTGGGGGGTTCACCCCTCCACTTT
NA	TRBV5-3	NA	TRBJ1-3	CARSSRLARGNTIYF	TGTGCCAGAAGCTCAAGGTTGGCACGTGGAAACACCATATATTTT
NA	TRBV30	NA	TRBJ1-3	CAWSSGDSGNTIYF	TGTGCCTGGAGTAGCGGAGACTCTGGAAACACCATATATTTT
NA	TRBV7-2	NA	TRBJ2-1	CASSGDRSSYNEQFF	TGTGCCAGCAGCGGAGACAGGAGCTCCTACAATGAGCAGTTCTTC
NA	TRBV7-2	TRBD1	TRBJ2-2	CASSFRQGRNTGELFF	TGTGCCAGCAGCTTTCGACAGGGGAGGAACACCGGGGAGCTGTTTTTT
few	TRBV7-2	TRBD2	TRBJ2-7	CASSTSSGVTYEQYF	TGTGCCAGCAGCACCTCTAGCGGGGTGACCTACGAGCAGTACTTC
NA	TRBV7-7	TRBD2	TRBJ2-5	CASSSGLAETQYF	TGTGCCAGCAGCTCGGGACTAGCAGAGACCCAGTACTTC
NA	TRBV21-1	NA	TRBJ2-5	CASPWETQYF	TGTGCCAGCCCCTGGGAGACCCAGTACTTC
NA	TRBV10-1	TRBD1	TRBJ2-3	CASSEGQVADTQYF	TGCGCCAGCAGCGAAGGACAGGTCGCAGATACGCAGTATTTT
NA	TRBV7-9	NA	TRBJ2-7	CASSDETTYEQYF	TGTGCCAGCAGCGATGAGACAACCTACGAGCAGTACTTC
NA	TRBV25-1	NA	TRBJ2-1	CASSESVGEAYNEQFF	TGTGCCAGCAGTGAATCTGTCGGAGAAGCCTACAATGAGCAGTTCTTC
NA	TRBV5-4	TRBD2	TRBJ2-3	CASSLGGGGDTQYF	TGTGCCAGCAGCTTGGGCGGGGGGGGAGATACGCAGTATTTT
NA	TRBV29-1	NA	TRBJ2-1	CSVTGIFGLRHNEQFF	TGCAGCGTTACCGGGATTTTCGGGTTGCGGCACAATGAGCAGTTCTTC
NA	TRBV7-2	TRBD1	TRBJ2-4	CASSLARGPNIQYF	TGTGCCAGCAGCTTAGCTAGGGGGCCAAACATTCAGTACTTC
NA	TRBV28	TRBD1	TRBJ1-1	CASSPPGQGELDEAFF	TGTGCCAGCAGCCCACCGGGACAGGGCGAACTTGATGAAGCTTTCTTT
once	TRBV6-1	TRBD1	TRBJ1-2	CASTGRDRAFGYTF	TGTGCCAGCACCGGCCGGGACAGGGCATTCGGCTACACCTTC
NA	TRBV5-4	NA	TRBJ2-7	CASSLDRGVNEQYF	TGTGCCAGCAGCTTGGATAGGGGGGTCAACGAGCAGTACTTC
once	TRBV30	NA	TRBJ1-1	CAWSVPGLNTEAFF	TGTGCCTGGAGTGTCCCAGGGTTGAACACTGAAGCTTTCTTT
NA	TRBV30	TRBD2	TRBJ2-7	CAWRVAGGGTSYEQYF	TGTGCCTGGAGGGTAGCCGGCGGGGGAACCTCCTACGAGCAGTACTTC
NA	TRBV10-1	TRBD1	TRBJ2-2	CATEGGQGSNTGELFF	TGCGCCACCGAGGGGGGACAGGGGTCGAACACCGGGGAGCTGTTTTTT
NA	TRBV6-5	NA	TRBJ2-2	CASRPGLITGELFF	TGTGCCAGCAGGCCGGGACTTATCACCGGGGAGCTGTTTTTT
NA	TRBV4-1	NA	TRBJ1-4	CASSPWGSNEKLFF	TGCGCCAGCAGCCCCTGGGGCAGTAATGAAAAACTGTTTTTT
NA	TRBV9	TRBD2	TRBJ2-7	CASSVGTSGGPQYF	TGTGCCAGCAGCGTAGGGACTAGCGGGGGGCCCCAGTACTTC